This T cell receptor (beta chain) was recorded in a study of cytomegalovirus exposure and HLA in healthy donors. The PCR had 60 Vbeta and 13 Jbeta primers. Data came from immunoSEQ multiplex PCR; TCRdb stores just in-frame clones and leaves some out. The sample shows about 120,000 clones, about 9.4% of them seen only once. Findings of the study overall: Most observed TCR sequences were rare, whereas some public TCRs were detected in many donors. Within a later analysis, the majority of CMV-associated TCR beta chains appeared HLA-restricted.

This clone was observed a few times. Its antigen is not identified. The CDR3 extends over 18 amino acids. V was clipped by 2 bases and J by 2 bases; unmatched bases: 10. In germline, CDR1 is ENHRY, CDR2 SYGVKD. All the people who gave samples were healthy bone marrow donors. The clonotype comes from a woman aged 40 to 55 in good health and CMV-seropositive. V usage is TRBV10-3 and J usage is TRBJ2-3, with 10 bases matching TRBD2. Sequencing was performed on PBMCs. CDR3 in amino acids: CAISEVAGGLKSTDTQYF. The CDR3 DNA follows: TGTGCCATCAGTGAGGTAGCGGGGGGACTTAAATCCACAGATACGCAGTATTTT.